The following is a TCR beta chain sequence with its context. Its antigen is undetermined. This sample is drawn from a study of cytomegalovirus exposure and HLA in healthy donors. Whole-study findings and limits: Later analysis revealed greater clonal expansion in HLA-associated TCR beta chains than in equally common others. It was reportedly the case that the classifier diagnosed cytomegalovirus status with high specificity and sensitivity.

With 60 Vbeta and 13 Jbeta primers, the PCR was carried out. The assay was immunoSEQ multiplex PCR, and TCRdb's table has in-frame clones only and misses some. The data contain about 120,000 clones, roughly four fifths of them seen just once; the ten biggest clones take up more than 1.5%. CDR1 GTSNPN and CDR2 SVGIG come from the germline V gene (reference sequence). The CDR3 loop spans 15 amino acids. V lost 2 bases and J 0 bases, leaving 14 bases between the germline ends. Donors showed nominal health when sampled, although they likely had unrecorded immune exposures. Sequences were obtained from PBMCs. The chain has TRBV30 and TRBJ2-7; a weak D match, TRBD1 (6 bases). This TCR was recovered from a woman under 30 in good health and CMV-seronegative. The CDR3 nucleotides read TGTGCCTGGAGTCCCCGACAGGTTGCCTCCTACGAGCAGTACTTC. Protein sequence: CAWSPRQVASYEQYF.